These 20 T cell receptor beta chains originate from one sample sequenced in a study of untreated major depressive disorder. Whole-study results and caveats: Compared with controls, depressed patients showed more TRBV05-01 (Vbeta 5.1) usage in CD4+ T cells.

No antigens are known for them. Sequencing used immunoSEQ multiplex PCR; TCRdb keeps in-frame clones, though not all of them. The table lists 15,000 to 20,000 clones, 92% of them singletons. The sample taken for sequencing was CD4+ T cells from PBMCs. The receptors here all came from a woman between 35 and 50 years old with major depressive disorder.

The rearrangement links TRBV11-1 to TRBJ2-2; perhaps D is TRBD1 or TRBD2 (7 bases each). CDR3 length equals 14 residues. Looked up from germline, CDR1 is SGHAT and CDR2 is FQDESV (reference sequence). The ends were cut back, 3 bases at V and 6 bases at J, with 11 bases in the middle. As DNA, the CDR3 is TGTGCCAGCAGCTTGACAGGGAGGGCCGGGGAGCTGTTTTTT. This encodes CASSLTGRAGELFF.

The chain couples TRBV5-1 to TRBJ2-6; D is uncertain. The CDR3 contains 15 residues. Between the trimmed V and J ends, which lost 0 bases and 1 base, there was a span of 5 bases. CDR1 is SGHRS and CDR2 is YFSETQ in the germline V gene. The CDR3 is CASSLGASGANVLTF. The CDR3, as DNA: TGCGCCAGCAGCTTGGGGGCGTCTGGGGCCAACGTCCTGACTTTC.

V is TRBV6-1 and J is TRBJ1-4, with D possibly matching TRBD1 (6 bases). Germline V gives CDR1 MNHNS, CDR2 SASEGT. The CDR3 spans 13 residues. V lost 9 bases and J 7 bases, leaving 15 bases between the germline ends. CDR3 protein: CASWRGIGEKLFF. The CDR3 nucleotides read TGTGCCAGTTGGAGGGGGATAGGTGAAAAACTGTTTTTT.

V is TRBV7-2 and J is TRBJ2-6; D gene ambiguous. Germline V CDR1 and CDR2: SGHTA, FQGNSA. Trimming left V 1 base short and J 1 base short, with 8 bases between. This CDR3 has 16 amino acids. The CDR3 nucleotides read TGTGCCAGCAGCTTAGGGTGGGTTTCTGGGGCCAACGTCCTGACTTTC. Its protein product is CASSLGWVSGANVLTF.

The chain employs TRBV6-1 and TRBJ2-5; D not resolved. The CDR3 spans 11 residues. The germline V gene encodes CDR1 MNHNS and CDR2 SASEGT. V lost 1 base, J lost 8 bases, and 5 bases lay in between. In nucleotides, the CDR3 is TGTGCCAGCAGTGAAGGTCCTACCCAGTACTTC. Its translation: CASSEGPTQYF.

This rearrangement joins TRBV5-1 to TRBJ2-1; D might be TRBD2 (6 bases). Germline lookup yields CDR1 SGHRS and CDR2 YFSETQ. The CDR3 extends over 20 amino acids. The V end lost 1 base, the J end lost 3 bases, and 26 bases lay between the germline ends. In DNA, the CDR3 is TGCGCCAGCAGCTTGCCGTTACAAAGACTAGGGGTCGCAGACTACAATGAGCAGTTCTTC. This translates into CASSLPLQRLGVADYNEQFF.

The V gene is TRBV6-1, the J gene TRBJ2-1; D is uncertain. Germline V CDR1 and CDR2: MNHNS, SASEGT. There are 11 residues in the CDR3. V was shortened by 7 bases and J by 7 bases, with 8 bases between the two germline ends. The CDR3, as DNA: TGTGCCAGCATTATAGTGAATGAGCAGTTCTTC. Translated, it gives CASIIVNEQFF.

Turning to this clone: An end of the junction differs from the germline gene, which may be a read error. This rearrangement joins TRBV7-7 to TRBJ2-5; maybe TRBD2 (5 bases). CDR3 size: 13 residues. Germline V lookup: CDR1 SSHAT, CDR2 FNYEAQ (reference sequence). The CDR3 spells CASSLAFGETQYF. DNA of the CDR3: TGTGCTAGCAGCTTAGCGTTCGGAGAGACCCAGTACTTC. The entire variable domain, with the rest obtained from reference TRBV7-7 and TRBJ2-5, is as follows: GAGVSQSPRYKVTKRGQDVTLRCDPISSHATLYWYQQALGQGPEFLTYFNYEAQPDKSGLPSDRFSAERPEGSISTLTIQRTEQRDSAMYRCASSLAFGETQYFGPGTRLLVL.

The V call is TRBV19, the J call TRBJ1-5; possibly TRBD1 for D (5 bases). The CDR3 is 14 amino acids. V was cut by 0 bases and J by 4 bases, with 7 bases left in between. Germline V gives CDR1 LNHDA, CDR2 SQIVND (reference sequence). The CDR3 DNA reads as TGTGCCAGTAGTATAGAGGGGGGGAATCAGCCCCAGCATTTT. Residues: CASSIEGGNQPQHF. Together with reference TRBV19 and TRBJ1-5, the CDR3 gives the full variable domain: DGGITQSPKYLFRKEGQNVTLSCEQNLNHDAMYWYRQDPGQGLRLIYYSQIVNDFQKGDIAEGYSVSREKKESFPLTVTSAQKNPTAFYLCASSIEGGNQPQHFGDGTRLSIL.

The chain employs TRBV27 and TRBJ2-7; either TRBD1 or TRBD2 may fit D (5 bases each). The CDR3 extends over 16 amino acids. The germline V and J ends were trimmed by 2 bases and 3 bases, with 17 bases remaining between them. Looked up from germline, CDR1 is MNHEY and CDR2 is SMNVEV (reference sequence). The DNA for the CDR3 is TGTGCCAGCAGTTTAGTTCAGGGTGGGGGTAGCTACGAGCAGTACTTC. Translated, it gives CASSLVQGGGSYEQYF.

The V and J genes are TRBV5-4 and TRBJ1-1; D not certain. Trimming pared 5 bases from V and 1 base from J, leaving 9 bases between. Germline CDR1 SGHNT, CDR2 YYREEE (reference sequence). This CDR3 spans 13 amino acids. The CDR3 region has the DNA TGTGCCAGCAGGAATGATGCGAACACTGAAGCTTTCTTT. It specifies CASRNDANTEAFF.

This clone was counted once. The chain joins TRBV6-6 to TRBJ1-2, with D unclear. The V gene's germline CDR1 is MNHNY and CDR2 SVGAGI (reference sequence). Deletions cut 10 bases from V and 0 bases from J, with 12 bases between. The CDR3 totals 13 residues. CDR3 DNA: TGTGCCACCGCTGGCGATACTAACTATGGCTACACCTTC. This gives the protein CATAGDTNYGYTF.

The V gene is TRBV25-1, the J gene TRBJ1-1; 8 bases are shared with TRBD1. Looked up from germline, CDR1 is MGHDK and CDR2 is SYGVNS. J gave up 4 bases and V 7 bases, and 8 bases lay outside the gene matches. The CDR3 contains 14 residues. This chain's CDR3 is CASTPDRVVTEAFF. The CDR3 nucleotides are TGTGCCAGCACCCCGGACAGGGTAGTCACTGAAGCTTTCTTT. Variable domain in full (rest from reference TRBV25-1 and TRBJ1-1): EADIYQTPRYLVIGTGKKITLECSQTMGHDKMYWYQQDPGMELHLIHYSYGVNSTEKGDLSSESTVSRIRTEHFPLTLESARPSHTSQYLCASTPDRVVTEAFFGQGTRLTVV.

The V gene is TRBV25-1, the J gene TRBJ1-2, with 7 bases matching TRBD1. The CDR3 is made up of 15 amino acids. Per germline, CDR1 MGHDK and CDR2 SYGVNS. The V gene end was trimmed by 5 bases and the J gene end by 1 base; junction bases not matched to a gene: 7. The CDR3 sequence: CASSNAGQLNYGYTF. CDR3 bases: TGTGCCAGCAGTAACGCGGGACAGCTTAACTATGGCTACACCTTC.

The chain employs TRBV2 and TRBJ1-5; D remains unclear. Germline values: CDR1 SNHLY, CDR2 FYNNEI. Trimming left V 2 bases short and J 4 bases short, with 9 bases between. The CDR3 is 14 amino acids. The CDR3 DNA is TGTGCCAGCAGTGAAAGGGATCCTAATCAGCCCCAGCATTTT. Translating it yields CASSERDPNQPQHF.

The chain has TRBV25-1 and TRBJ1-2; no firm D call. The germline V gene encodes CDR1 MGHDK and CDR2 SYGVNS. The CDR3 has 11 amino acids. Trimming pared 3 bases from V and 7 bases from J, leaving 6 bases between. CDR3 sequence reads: CASSDFGGYTF. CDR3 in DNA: TGTGCCAGCAGTGATTTCGGTGGCTACACCTTC.

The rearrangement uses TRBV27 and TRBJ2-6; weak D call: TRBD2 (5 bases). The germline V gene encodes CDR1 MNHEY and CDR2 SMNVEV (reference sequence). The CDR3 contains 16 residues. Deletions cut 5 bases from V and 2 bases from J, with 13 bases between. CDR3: CASSPTSSPGANVLTF. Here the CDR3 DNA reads TGTGCCAGCAGTCCCACCTCTAGCCCTGGGGCCAACGTCCTGACTTTC. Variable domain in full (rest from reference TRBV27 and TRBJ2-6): EAQVTQNPRYLITVTGKKLTVTCSQNMNHEYMSWYRQDPGLGLRQIYYSMNVEVTDKGDVPEGYKVSRKEKRNFPLILESPSPNQTSLYFCASSPTSSPGANVLTFGAGSRLTVL.

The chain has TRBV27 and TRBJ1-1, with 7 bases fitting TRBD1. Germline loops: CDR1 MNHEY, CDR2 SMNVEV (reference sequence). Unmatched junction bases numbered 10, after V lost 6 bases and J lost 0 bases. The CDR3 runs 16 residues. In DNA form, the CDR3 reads TGTGCCAGCAGACCCCAGGACAGGTTTATGAACACTGAAGCTTTCTTT. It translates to CASRPQDRFMNTEAFF.

DNA of the CDR3: TGTGCCAGCAGCCCCCAGGACAGCAATCAGCCCCAGCATTTT. Encoded protein: CASSPQDSNQPQHF. The rearrangement uses TRBV4-2 and TRBJ1-5; D gene ambiguous. Germline lookup yields CDR1 LGHNA and CDR2 YNFKEQ. Trimming took off 4 bases at V and 1 base at J, with 8 bases between the two ends. This CDR3 spans 14 amino acids.

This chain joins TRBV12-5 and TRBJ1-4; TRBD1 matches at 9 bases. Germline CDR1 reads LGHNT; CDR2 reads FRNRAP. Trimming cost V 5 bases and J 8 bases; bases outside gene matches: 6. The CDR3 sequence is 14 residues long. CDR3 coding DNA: TGTGCTAGTGGTCCGGGACAGGGAAGGGAAAAACTGTTTTTT. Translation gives CASGPGQGREKLFF.